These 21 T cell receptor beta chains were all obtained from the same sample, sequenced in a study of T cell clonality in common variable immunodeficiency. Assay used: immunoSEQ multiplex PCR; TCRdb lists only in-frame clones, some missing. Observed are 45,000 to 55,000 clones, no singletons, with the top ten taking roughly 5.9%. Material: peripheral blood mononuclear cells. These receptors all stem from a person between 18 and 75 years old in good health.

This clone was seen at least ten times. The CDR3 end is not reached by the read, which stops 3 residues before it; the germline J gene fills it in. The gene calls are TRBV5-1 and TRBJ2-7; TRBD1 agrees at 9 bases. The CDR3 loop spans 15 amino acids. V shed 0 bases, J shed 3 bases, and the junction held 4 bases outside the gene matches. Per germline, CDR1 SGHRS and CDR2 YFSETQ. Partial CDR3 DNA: TGCGCCAGCAGCTTGGCTGGGACAGGGTACTACGAG. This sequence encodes CASSLAGTGYYE. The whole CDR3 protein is CASSLAGTGYYEQYF.

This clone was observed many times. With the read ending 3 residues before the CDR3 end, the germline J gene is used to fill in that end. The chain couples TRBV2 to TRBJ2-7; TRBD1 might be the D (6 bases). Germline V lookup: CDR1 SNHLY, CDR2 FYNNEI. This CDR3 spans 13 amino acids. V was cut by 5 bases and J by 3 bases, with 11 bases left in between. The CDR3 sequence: CASSRDIFYEQYF. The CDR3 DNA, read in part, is TGTGCCAGCAGTCGGGACATTTTCTACGAG.

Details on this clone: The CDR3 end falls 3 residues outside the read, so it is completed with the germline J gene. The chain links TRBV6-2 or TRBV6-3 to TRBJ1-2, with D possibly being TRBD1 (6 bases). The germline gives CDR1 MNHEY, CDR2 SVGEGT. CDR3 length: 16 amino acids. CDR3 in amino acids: CASSSFPTGLTYDYTF. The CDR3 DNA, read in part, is TGTGCCAGCAGTTCGTTCCCGACAGGCCTAACCTACGAC.

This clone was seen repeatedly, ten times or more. CDR3 amino acids: CSAERWGQSSYEQYF. The sequenced CDR3 bases are TGCAGTGCAGAGAGATGGGGACAGAGCTCCTACGAG. The V gene is TRBV20-1, the J gene TRBJ2-7, with 7 bases lining up with TRBD1. The read terminates 3 residues ahead of where the CDR3 ends, so the germline J gene completes it. The CDR3 is made up of 15 amino acids. Germline CDR1 DFQATT, CDR2 SNEGSKA (reference sequence). The ends lost 6 bases at V and 0 bases at J; junction bases unmatched: 11.

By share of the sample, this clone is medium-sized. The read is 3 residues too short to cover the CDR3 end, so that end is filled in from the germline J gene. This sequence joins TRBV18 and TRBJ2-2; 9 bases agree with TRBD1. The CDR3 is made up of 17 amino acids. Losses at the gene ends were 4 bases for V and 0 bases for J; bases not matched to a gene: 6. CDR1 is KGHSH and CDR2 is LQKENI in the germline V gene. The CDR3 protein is CASSRTRQGANTGELFF. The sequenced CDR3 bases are TGTGCCAGCTCACGAACACGACAGGGGGCGAACACCGGGGAG.

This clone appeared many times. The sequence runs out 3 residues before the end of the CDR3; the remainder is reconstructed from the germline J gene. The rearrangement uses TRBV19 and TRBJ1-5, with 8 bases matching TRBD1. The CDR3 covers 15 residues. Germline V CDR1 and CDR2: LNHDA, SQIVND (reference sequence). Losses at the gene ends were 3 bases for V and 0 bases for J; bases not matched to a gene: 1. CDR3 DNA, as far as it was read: TGTGCCAGTAGTATGGGACAGGTTAGCAATCAGCCC. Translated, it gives CASSMGQVSNQP. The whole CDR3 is CASSMGQVSNQPQHF.

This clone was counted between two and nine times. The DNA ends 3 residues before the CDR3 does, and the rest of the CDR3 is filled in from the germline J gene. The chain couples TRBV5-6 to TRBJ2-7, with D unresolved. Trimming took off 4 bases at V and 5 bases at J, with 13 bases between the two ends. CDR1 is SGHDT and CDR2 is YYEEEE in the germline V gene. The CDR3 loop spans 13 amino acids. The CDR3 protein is CASSRAGLNEQYF. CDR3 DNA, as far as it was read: TGTGCCAGCAGCCGAGCCGGTTTGAACGAG.

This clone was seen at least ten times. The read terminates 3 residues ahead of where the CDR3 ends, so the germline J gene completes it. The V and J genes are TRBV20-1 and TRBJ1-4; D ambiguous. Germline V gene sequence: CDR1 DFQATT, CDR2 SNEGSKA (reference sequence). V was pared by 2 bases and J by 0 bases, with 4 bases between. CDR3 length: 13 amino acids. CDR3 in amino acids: CSARRATNEKLFF. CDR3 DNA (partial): TGCAGTGCTAGAAGGGCAACTAATGAAAAA.

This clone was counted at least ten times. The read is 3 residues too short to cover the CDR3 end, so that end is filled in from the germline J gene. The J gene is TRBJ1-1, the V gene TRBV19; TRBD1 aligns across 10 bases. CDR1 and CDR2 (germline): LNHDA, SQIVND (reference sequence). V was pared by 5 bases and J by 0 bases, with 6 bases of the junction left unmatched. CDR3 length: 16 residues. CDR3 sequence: CASSQGTGDMNTEAFF. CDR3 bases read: TGTGCCAGTAGTCAAGGGACAGGGGACATGAACACTGAA.

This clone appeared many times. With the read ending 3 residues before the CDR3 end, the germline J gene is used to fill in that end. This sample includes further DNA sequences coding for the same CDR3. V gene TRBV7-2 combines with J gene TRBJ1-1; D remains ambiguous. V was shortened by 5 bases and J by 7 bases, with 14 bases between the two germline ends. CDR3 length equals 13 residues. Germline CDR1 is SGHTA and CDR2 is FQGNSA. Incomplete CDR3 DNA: TGTGCCAGCAGCAAGGTGACCCTAGGTGAA. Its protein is CASSKVTLGE. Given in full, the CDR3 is CASSKVTLGEAFF. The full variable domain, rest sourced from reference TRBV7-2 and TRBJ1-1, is GAGVSQSPSNKVTEKGKDVELRCDPISGHTALYWYRQSLGQGLEFLIYFQGNSAPDKSGLPSDRFSAERTGGSVSTLTIQRTQQEDSAVYLCASSKVTLGEAFFGQGTRLTVV.

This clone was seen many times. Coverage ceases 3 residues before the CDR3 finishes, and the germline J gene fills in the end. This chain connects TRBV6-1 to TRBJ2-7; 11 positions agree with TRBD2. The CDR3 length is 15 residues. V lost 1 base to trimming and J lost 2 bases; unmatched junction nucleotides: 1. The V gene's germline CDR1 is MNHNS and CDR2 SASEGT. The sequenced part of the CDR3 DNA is TGTGCCAGCAGTGAAGGACTAGCGGGACCCTACGAG. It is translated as CASSEGLAGPYE. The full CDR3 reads CASSEGLAGPYEQYF.

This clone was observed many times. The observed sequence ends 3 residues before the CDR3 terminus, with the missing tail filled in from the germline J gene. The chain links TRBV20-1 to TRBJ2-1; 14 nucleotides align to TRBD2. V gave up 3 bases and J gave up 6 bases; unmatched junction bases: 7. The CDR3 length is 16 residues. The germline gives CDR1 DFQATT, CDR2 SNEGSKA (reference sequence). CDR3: CSASWTSGRLSNEQFF. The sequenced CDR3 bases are TGCAGTGCTAGTTGGACTAGCGGGAGGCTTAGCAATGAG.

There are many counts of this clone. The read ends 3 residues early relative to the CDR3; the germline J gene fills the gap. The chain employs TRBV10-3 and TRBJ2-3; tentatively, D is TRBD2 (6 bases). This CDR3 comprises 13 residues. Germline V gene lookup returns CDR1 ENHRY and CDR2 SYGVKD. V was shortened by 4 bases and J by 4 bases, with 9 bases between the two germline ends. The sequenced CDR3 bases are TGTGCCATCAGTGTAGCGGTCTCAGATACG. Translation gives CAISVAVSDT. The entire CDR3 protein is CAISVAVSDTQYF.

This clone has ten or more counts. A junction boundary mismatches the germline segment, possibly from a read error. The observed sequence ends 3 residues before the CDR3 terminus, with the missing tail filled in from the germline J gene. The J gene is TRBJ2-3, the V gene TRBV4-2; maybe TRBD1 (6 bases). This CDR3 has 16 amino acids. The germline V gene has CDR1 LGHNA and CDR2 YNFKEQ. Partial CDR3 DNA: TGCGCCAGCAGCCAAGATCGGACTGGGGGCCCAGATACG. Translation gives CASSQDRTGGPDT. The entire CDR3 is CASSQDRTGGPDTQYF.

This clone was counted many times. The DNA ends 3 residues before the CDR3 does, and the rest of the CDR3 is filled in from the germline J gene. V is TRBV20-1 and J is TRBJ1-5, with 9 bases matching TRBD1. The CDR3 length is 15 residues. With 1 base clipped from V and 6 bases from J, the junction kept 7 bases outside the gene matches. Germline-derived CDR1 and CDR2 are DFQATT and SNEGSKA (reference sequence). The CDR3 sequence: CSARGLGQGFQPQHF. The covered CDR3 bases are TGCAGTGCTAGAGGGCTAGGACAGGGGTTTCAGCCC.

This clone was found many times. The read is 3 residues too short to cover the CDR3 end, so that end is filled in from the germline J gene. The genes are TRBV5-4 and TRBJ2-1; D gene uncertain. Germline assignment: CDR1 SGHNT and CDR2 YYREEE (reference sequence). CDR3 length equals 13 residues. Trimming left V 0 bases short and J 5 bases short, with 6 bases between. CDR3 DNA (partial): TGTGCCAGCAGCTTGGAGCTCGACAATGAG. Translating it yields CASSLELDNE. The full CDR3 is CASSLELDNEQFF.

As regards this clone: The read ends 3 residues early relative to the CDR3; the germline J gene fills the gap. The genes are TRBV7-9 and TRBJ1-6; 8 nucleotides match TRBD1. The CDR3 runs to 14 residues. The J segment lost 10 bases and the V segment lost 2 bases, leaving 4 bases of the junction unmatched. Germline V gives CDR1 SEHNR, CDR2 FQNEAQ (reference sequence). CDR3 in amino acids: CASSLQGARSPLHF. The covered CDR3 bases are TGTGCCAGCAGCTTACAGGGGGCAAGATCACCC.

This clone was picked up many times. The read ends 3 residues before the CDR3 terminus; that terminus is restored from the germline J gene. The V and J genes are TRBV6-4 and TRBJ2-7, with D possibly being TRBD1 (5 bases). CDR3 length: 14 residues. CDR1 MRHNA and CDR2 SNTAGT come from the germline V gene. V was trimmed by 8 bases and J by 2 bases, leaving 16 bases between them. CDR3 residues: CASPCDQGTYEQYF. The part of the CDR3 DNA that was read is TGTGCCAGCCCTTGCGACCAGGGCACCTACGAG.

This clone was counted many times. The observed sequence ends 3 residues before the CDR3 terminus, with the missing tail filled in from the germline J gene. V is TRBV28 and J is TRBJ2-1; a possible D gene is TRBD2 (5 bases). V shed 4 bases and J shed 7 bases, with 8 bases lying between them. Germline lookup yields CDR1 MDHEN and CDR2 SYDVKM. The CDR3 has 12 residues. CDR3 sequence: CASSSGGNEQFF. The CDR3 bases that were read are TGTGCCAGCAGTTCCGGCGGGAATGAG.

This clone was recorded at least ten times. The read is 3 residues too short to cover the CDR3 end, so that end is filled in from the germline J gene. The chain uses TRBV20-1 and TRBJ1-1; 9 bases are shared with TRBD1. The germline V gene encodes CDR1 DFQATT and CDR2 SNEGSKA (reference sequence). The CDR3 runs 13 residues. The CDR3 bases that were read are TGCAGAGCTCCGGGACAGGGGAACACTGAA. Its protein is CRAPGQGNTE. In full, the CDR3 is CRAPGQGNTEAFF.

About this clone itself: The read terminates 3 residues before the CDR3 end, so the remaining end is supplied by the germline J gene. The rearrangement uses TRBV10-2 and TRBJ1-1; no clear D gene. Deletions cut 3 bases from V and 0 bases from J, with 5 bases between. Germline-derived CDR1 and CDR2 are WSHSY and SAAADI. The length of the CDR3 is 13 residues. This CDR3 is CASSDSVNTEAFF. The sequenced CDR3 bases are TGCGCCAGCAGTGATTCAGTGAACACTGAA.